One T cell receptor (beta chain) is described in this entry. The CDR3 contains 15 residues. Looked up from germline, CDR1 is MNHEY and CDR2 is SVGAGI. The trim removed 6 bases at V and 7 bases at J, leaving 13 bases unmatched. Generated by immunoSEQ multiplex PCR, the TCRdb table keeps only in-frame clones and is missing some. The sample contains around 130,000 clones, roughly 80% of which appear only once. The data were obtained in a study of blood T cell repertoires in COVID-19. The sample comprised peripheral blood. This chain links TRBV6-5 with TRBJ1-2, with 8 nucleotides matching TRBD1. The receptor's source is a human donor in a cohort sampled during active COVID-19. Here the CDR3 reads CASRLQTGDMGGYTF. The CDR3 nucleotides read TGTGCCAGCAGACTCCAGACAGGGGATATGGGTGGCTACACCTTC.